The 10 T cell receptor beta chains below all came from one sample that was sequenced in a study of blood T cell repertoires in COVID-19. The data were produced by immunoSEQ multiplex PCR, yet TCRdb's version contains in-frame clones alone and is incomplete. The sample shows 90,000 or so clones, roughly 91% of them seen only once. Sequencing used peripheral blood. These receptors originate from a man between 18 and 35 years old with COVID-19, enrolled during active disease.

This CDR3 is CASSLRRDRESGELFF. In nucleotides, the CDR3 is TGCGCCAGCAGCTTGCGCCGGGACAGGGAGTCCGGGGAGCTGTTTTTT. The V and J genes are TRBV5-1 and TRBJ2-2; 9 bases fit TRBD1. The CDR3 extends over 16 amino acids. Germline V gene lookup returns CDR1 SGHRS and CDR2 YFSETQ. Losses at the gene ends were 1 base for V and 6 bases for J; bases not matched to a gene: 7. The whole variable domain, remainder taken from reference TRBV5-1 and TRBJ2-2, is KAGVTQTPRYLIKTRGQQVTLSCSPISGHRSVSWYQQTPGQGLQFLFEYFSETQRNKGNFPGRFSGRQFSNSRSEMNVSTLELGDSALYLCASSLRRDRESGELFFGEGSRLTVL.

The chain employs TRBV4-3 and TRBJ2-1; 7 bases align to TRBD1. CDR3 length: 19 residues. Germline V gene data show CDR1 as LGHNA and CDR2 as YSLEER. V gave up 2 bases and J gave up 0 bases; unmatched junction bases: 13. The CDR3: CASSQPRIGQGVSYNEQFF. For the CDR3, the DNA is TGCGCCAGCAGCCAACCCCGTATAGGGCAGGGGGTCTCCTACAATGAGCAGTTCTTC.

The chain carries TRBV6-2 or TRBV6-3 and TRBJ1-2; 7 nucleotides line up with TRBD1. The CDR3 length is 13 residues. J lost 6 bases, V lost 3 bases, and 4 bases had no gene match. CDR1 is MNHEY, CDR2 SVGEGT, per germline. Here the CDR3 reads CASSYGTADGYTF. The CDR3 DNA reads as TGTGCCAGCAGTTATGGGACAGCGGATGGCTACACCTTC.

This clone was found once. CDR3 amino acids: CASSRTARLAGDYNEQFF. The CDR3, as DNA: TGTGCCAGCAGCCGCACAGCCCGTCTAGCGGGAGACTACAATGAGCAGTTCTTC. The chain links TRBV6-2 or TRBV6-3 to TRBJ2-1; 10 positions agree with TRBD2. The V gene end was trimmed by 6 bases and the J gene end by 3 bases; junction bases not matched to a gene: 14. Germline CDR1 MNHEY, CDR2 SVGEGT. CDR3 length equals 18 residues.

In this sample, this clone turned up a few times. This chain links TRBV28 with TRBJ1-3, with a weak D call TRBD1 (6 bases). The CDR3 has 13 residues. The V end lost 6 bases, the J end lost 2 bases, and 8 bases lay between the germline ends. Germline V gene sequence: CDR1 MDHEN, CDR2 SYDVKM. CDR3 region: CASRQGPGNTIYF. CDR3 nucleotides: TGTGCCAGCAGACAGGGTCCTGGAAACACCATATATTTT.

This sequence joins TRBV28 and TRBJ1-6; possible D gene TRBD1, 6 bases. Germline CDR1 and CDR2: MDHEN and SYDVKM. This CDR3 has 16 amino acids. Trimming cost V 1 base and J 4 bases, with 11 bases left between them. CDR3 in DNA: TGTGCCAGCAGTTTATTACAGGGTAGTTATAATTCACCCCTCCACTTT. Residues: CASSLLQGSYNSPLHF.

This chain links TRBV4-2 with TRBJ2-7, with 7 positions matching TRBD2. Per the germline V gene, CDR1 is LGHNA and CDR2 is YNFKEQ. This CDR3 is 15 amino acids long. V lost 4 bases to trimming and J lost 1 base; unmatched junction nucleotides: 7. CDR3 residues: CASSRETGGSYEQYF. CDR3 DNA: TGTGCCAGCAGCCGTGAGACGGGGGGATCCTACGAGCAGTACTTC.

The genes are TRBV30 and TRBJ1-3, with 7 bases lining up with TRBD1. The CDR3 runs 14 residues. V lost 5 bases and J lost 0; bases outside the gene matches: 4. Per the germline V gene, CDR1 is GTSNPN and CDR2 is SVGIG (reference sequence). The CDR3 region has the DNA TGTGCCTGGGGCAGGGGGATCTCTGGAAACACCATATATTTT. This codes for CAWGRGISGNTIYF.

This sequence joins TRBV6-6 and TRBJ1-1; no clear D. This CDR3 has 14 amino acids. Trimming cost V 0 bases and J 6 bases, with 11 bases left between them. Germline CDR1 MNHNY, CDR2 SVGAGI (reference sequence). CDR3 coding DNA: TGTGCCAGCAGTTACTCCGGGCAGCGGGCTGAAGCTTTCTTT. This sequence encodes CASSYSGQRAEAFF.

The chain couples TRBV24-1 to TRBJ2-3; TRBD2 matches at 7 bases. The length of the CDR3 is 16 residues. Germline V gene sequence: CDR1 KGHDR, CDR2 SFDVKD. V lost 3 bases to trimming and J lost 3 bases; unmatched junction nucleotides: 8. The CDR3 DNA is TGTGCCACCAGTGATCCCTCGGGTAGCGGGACAGATACGCAGTATTTT. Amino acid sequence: CATSDPSGSGTDTQYF.